Listed here are 28 T cell receptor beta chains from one sample, sequenced in a study of blood T cell repertoires in COVID-19. The data were produced by immunoSEQ multiplex PCR, yet TCRdb's version contains in-frame clones alone and is incomplete. The sample lists roughly 100,000 clones, 85% to 90% occurring once. The sequenced sample consisted of peripheral blood. These receptors were taken from a human donor in a cohort sampled during active COVID-19.

The gene calls are TRBV7-8 and TRBJ2-1, with 8 nucleotides matching TRBD2. Per germline, CDR1 SGHVS and CDR2 FQNEAQ. Trimming cost V 5 bases and J 3 bases; bases outside gene matches: 9. The length of the CDR3 is 16 residues. Here the CDR3 reads CASSRHVAGNYNEQFF. The CDR3 nucleotides read TGTGCCAGCAGCCGCCACGTAGCGGGGAACTACAATGAGCAGTTCTTC.

The V call is TRBV19, the J call TRBJ1-2; D unresolved. The V end was cut by 10 bases, the J end by 7 bases, with 16 bases between. The CDR3 consists of 12 residues. Germline loops: CDR1 LNHDA, CDR2 SQIVND (reference sequence). The CDR3 loop is CATRTGEVGYTF. The DNA for the CDR3 is TGTGCCACTAGGACCGGGGAGGTTGGCTACACCTTC.

The chain is built from TRBV28 and TRBJ1-5, with 7 bases that match TRBD1. V was clipped by 5 bases and J by 0 bases; unmatched bases: 4. In germline, CDR1 is MDHEN, CDR2 SYDVKM. The CDR3 runs to 15 residues. CDR3 sequence reads: CASSLDRHSNQPQHF. CDR3 nucleotide sequence: TGTGCCAGCAGTCTGGACAGGCATAGCAATCAGCCCCAGCATTTT.

This rearrangement joins TRBV7-2 to TRBJ1-4, with 9 bases that match TRBD1. The CDR3 totals 16 residues. The J segment lost 8 bases and the V segment lost 4 bases, leaving 11 bases of the junction unmatched. Germline assignment: CDR1 SGHTA and CDR2 FQGNSA. CDR3 in DNA: TGTGCCAGCAGCTCCCATCCGGGACAGGGATTGGAAAAACTGTTTTTT. Amino acid sequence: CASSSHPGQGLEKLFF.

The chain uses TRBV7-2 and TRBJ1-4; 7 bases are shared with TRBD1. Germline CDR1 is SGHTA and CDR2 is FQGNSA. CDR3 size: 15 residues. J gave up 11 bases and V 2 bases, and 11 bases lay outside the gene matches. The CDR3 here is CASSLTSGQMSKLFF. The CDR3 region has the DNA TGTGCCAGCAGCTTAACCTCGGGACAGATGAGTAAACTGTTTTTT.

The chain links TRBV3-1 (or the pseudogene TRBV3-2) to TRBJ1-2, with 11 positions matching TRBD1. This CDR3 is built from 13 residues. Per germline, CDR1 LGHDT and CDR2 YNNKEL (reference sequence). J lost 4 bases, V lost 8 bases, and 3 bases had no gene match. The CDR3 spells CASGQGAIYGYTF. Written as DNA, the CDR3 is TGTGCCAGCGGACAGGGGGCTATCTATGGCTACACCTTC.

The chain links TRBV11-3 to TRBJ2-7; 7 positions match TRBD2. Germline V gene lookup returns CDR1 SGHNT and CDR2 YENEEA. V was clipped by 5 bases and J by 7 bases; unmatched bases: 14. CDR3 length: 15 residues. CDR3 in DNA: TGTGCCAGCAGCGACTCTAGCGGAGGAGCTGGTGAGCAGTACTTC. Its protein is CASSDSSGGAGEQYF.

This clone was recorded a few times. The V gene is TRBV6-4, the J gene TRBJ2-3; TRBD2 is a possible D gene (5 bases). Germline V CDR1 and CDR2: MRHNA, SNTAGT. The CDR3 covers 16 residues. Trimming pared 5 bases from V and 2 bases from J, leaving 17 bases between. The CDR3 DNA sequence: TGTGCCAGCAGTAGAGCAGCGGTTGAAAACACAGATACGCAGTATTTT. This gives the protein CASSRAAVENTDTQYF.

The chain links TRBV29-1 to TRBJ1-1; tentative D call: TRBD1 (5 bases). The CDR3 loop spans 12 amino acids. The V and J ends lost 6 bases and 3 bases respectively, with 11 bases between them. CDR1 and CDR2 from the germline V gene are SQVTM and ANQGSEA. CDR3 residues: CSVQDGDTEAFF. DNA of the CDR3: TGCAGCGTACAGGACGGTGACACTGAAGCTTTCTTT. Drawing the rest from reference TRBV29-1 and TRBJ1-1, the complete variable domain is SAVISQKPSRDICQRGTSLTIQCQVDSQVTMMFWYRQQPGQSLTLIATANQGSEATYESGFVIDKFPISRPNLTFSTLTVSNMSPEDSSIYLCSVQDGDTEAFFGQGTRLTVV.

J is TRBJ1-4 and V is TRBV5-1, with D uncertain. Germline CDR1 is SGHRS and CDR2 is YFSETQ. The CDR3 has 17 residues. The germline V and J ends were trimmed by 4 bases and 0 bases, with 16 bases remaining between them. Here the CDR3 DNA reads TGCGCCAGCAGCCGCGCCAGCGGGAGTGCAACTAATGAAAAACTGTTTTTT. This encodes CASSRASGSATNEKLFF.

The chain employs TRBV28 and TRBJ1-6; 10 positions agree with TRBD1. Unmatched junction bases numbered 13, after V lost 4 bases and J lost 10 bases. The CDR3 length is 17 residues. CDR1 and CDR2 (germline): MDHEN, SYDVKM. The CDR3 spells CASSSPSTGGVGSPLHF. CDR3 DNA: TGTGCCAGCAGTTCCCCCTCGACAGGGGGCGTCGGGTCACCCCTCCACTTT.

The chain has TRBV5-1 and TRBJ2-1, with D tentatively TRBD2 (6 bases). Germline V gene lookup returns CDR1 SGHRS and CDR2 YFSETQ. Trimming left V 4 bases short and J 0 bases short, with 11 bases between. This CDR3 is built from 15 residues. The CDR3 reads CASSPAGFSYNEQFF. CDR3 nucleotides: TGCGCCAGCAGCCCCGCGGGATTCTCCTACAATGAGCAGTTCTTC. The full variable domain, its missing parts supplied by reference TRBV5-1 and TRBJ2-1, is KAGVTQTPRYLIKTRGQQVTLSCSPISGHRSVSWYQQTPGQGLQFLFEYFSETQRNKGNFPGRFSGRQFSNSRSEMNVSTLELGDSALYLCASSPAGFSYNEQFFGPGTRLTVL.

Concerning this clone: A junction boundary mismatches the germline segment, possibly from a read error. This sequence joins TRBV6-2 or TRBV6-3 and TRBJ2-6, with a weak D call TRBD1 (6 bases). Looked up from germline, CDR1 is MNHEY and CDR2 is SVGEGT. The CDR3 extends over 19 amino acids. The CDR3 coding sequence is TGTGCCAGCAGTTACGGTCGCAGGGGAAGGAGCTCTGGGGCCAACGTCCCGACTTTC. Translated: CASSYGRRGRSSGANVPTF.

V is TRBV6-5 and J is TRBJ1-2; D is undetermined. This CDR3 comprises 12 residues. Deletions cut 6 bases from V and 6 bases from J, with 11 bases between. Per germline, CDR1 MNHEY and CDR2 SVGAGI. DNA of the CDR3: TGTGCCAGCAGCACCCGCGGGCATGGCTACACCTTC. Translated: CASSTRGHGYTF.

The chain uses TRBV19 and TRBJ2-7; 7 nucleotides line up with TRBD2. This CDR3 contains 13 residues. Germline values: CDR1 LNHDA, CDR2 SQIVND (reference sequence). V was clipped by 3 bases and J by 2 bases; unmatched bases: 1. CDR3 loop: CASSIGGTYEQYF. In DNA, the CDR3 is TGTGCCAGTAGTATCGGGGGGACCTACGAGCAGTACTTC. The full variable domain, its missing parts supplied by reference TRBV19 and TRBJ2-7, is DGGITQSPKYLFRKEGQNVTLSCEQNLNHDAMYWYRQDPGQGLRLIYYSQIVNDFQKGDIAEGYSVSREKKESFPLTVTSAQKNPTAFYLCASSIGGTYEQYFGPGTRLTVT.

A single count supports this clone. The V and J genes are TRBV7-9 and TRBJ2-7, with 7 nucleotides matching TRBD1. This CDR3 is 12 amino acids long. Germline-derived CDR1 and CDR2 are SEHNR and FQNEAQ (reference sequence). Germline trimming cut 4 bases from V and 4 bases from J; bases unmatched to any gene: 1. CDR3 in amino acids: CASSSTGYEQYF. Written as DNA, the CDR3 is TGTGCCAGCAGCTCGACAGGGTACGAGCAGTACTTC.

The table lists this clone with a few counts. The chain recombines TRBV6-5 with TRBJ1-5; possibly TRBD1 for D (5 bases). The CDR3 consists of 15 residues. The germline V gene has CDR1 MNHEY and CDR2 SVGAGI. The ends were cut back, 6 bases at V and 0 bases at J, with 12 bases in the middle. CDR3 sequence: CASRQDSYSNQPQHF. The DNA of the CDR3 is TGTGCCAGCAGGCAAGACAGTTATAGCAATCAGCCCCAGCATTTT.

V usage is TRBV7-2 and J usage is TRBJ2-5, with TRBD2 identical over 10 bases. The CDR3 has 15 amino acids. J gave up 4 bases and V 2 bases, and 4 bases lay outside the gene matches. Per germline, CDR1 SGHTA and CDR2 FQGNSA. CDR3 coding DNA: TGTGCCAGCAGCTTACCTAGCGGGAGCCGAGAGACCCAGTACTTC. This translates into CASSLPSGSRETQYF.

The CDR3 nucleotides read TGTGCCAGCTCACCAACTAGCGGGATTTTTAATGAGCAGTTCTTC. Amino acid sequence: CASSPTSGIFNEQFF. The gene calls are TRBV18 and TRBJ2-1, with 10 bases fitting TRBD2. This CDR3 is 15 amino acids long. CDR1 is KGHSH, CDR2 LQKENI, per germline. Trimming removed 2 bases from V and 7 bases from J; junction bases left unmatched: 5.

The chain joins TRBV19 to TRBJ2-7; 9 nucleotides agree with TRBD1. The germline V gene has CDR1 LNHDA and CDR2 SQIVND (reference sequence). V lost 6 bases, J lost 6 bases, and 6 bases stayed unmatched. The CDR3 covers 13 residues. The CDR3 loop reads CASSGQGRTEQYF. CDR3 nucleotides: TGTGCCAGTAGCGGACAGGGGCGAACCGAGCAGTACTTC.

This clone came up once. The V and J genes are TRBV9 and TRBJ2-5; TRBD2 might be the D (5 bases). There are 14 residues in the CDR3. Germline V gives CDR1 SGDLS, CDR2 YYNGEE. Trimming cost V 0 bases and J 5 bases, with 11 bases left between them. CDR3 coding DNA: TGTGCCAGCAGCGTAGGTGGCGGGTGGGAGACCCAGTACTTC. Translating gives CASSVGGGWETQYF.

The chain carries TRBV7-9 and TRBJ2-4, with TRBD1 as a possible D gene (7 bases). The length of the CDR3 is 16 residues. Germline assignment: CDR1 SEHNR and CDR2 FQNEAQ (reference sequence). V was trimmed by 4 bases and J by 4 bases, leaving 17 bases between them. CDR3 sequence: CASSSPVQGRKNIQYF. CDR3 in DNA: TGTGCCAGCAGCTCCCCAGTACAGGGGAGGAAAAACATTCAGTACTTC. The complete variable domain, with remaining parts taken from reference TRBV7-9 and TRBJ2-4, reads DTGVSQNPRHKITKRGQNVTFRCDPISEHNRLYWYRQTLGQGPEFLTYFQNEAQLEKSRLLSDRFSAERPKGSFSTLEIQRTEQGDSAMYLCASSSPVQGRKNIQYFGAGTRLSVL.

The chain couples TRBV4-2 to TRBJ2-7; 8 nucleotides align to TRBD1. V was pared by 2 bases and J by 3 bases, with 12 bases of the junction left unmatched. Per germline, CDR1 LGHNA and CDR2 YNFKEQ. The CDR3 sequence is 17 residues long. Written as DNA, the CDR3 is TGTGCCAGCAGCCAATATTCTGGGACAGGTGGAAGCTACGAGCAGTACTTC. This codes for CASSQYSGTGGSYEQYF.

The rearrangement uses TRBV15 and TRBJ1-2; no firm D call. From germline, CDR1 is LNHNV and CDR2 YYDKDF (reference sequence). Trimming left V 0 bases short and J 9 bases short, with 11 bases between. This CDR3 region has 13 residues. Here the CDR3 reads CATSRDREASYTF. The CDR3 region has the DNA TGTGCCACCAGCAGAGATCGAGAAGCCAGCTACACCTTC.

This clone has just a few counts. The chain couples TRBV7-9 to TRBJ2-1; D is perhaps TRBD1 (6 bases). V was shortened by 4 bases and J by 1 base, with 20 bases between the two germline ends. The CDR3 sequence is 18 residues long. CDR1 is SEHNR, CDR2 FQNEAQ, per germline (reference sequence). The DNA of the CDR3 is TGTGCCAGCAGCTCGCGTTACCAACAGGGAAAGTCCTACAATGAGCAGTTCTTC. As protein: CASSSRYQQGKSYNEQFF.

The chain is built from TRBV6-6 and TRBJ2-3, with 12 bases matching TRBD2. Trimming at V came to 5 bases and at J to 14 bases, leaving 8 bases not matched to a gene. Germline assignment: CDR1 MNHNY and CDR2 SVGAGI (reference sequence). The CDR3 has 13 amino acids. CDR3 sequence reads: CASSGRLAGGSYF. As DNA, the CDR3 is TGTGCCAGCAGTGGCCGGCTAGCGGGGGGGTCGTATTTT.

The sample holds one count of this clone. The chain employs TRBV19 and TRBJ2-1; TRBD1 might be the D (5 bases). V was shortened by 3 bases and J by 1 base, with 19 bases between the two germline ends. Per germline, CDR1 LNHDA and CDR2 SQIVND (reference sequence). CDR3 length: 18 residues. The CDR3 here is CASSIPSWGGGSYNEQFF. The CDR3 DNA reads as TGTGCCAGTAGTATCCCCTCGTGGGGCGGTGGGTCCTACAATGAGCAGTTCTTC.

The gene calls are TRBV10-3 and TRBJ2-1, with D possibly TRBD2 on 6 matching bases. Trimming stripped 3 bases from V and 4 bases from J, with 7 bases between. CDR3 length equals 13 residues. CDR1 is ENHRY, CDR2 SYGVKD, per germline. This CDR3 reads CAISDGTYNEQFF. In DNA form, the CDR3 reads TGTGCCATCAGTGATGGGACTTACAATGAGCAGTTCTTC.